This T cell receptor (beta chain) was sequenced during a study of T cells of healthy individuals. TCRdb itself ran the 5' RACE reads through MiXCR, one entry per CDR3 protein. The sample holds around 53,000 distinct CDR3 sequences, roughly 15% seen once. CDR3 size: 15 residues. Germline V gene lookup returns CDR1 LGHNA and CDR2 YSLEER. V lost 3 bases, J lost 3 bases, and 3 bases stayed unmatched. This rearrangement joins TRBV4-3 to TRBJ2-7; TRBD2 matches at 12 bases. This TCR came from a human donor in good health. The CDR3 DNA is TGCGCCAGCAGCCAGGGACTAGCGGGCTTCTACGAGCAGTACTTC. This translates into CASSQGLAGFYEQYF.